Described below is a single T cell receptor beta chain sequence and its context. Its antigen remains unidentified. This entry belongs to a study of cytomegalovirus exposure and HLA in healthy donors. The wider study: T cells numbering about 179 million yielded approximately 120 million unique TCR beta sequences in an earlier analysis.

The germline V and J ends were trimmed by 6 bases and 5 bases, with 13 bases remaining between them. This CDR3 spans 14 amino acids. Per germline, CDR1 MDHEN and CDR2 SYDVKM. The study's findings and limits: Certain sequence variants were highly shared and formed a cluster, and this cluster was likely a sequencing artifact. The authors listed roughly 150 TCR beta chains as cytomegalovirus-associated. Using a false discovery rate of 0.05, a later analysis showed that about 16,000 TCR beta sequences were associated with HLA alleles.

Vbeta (60) and Jbeta (13) primers were used in the PCR. TCRdb's table, derived via immunoSEQ multiplex PCR, lists solely in-frame clones and lacks some. This repertoire shows about 83,000 clones, 60% to 85% found once; its top ten account for 5.9%. This chain connects TRBV28 to TRBJ1-4; D ambiguous. Sequences were obtained from PBMCs. This receptor was taken from a man younger than 30 in good health and CMV-seropositive. The chain's CDR3 is CASRLAGLNEKLFF. The CDR3 DNA reads TGTGCCAGCAGACTGGCGGGCTTAAATGAAAAACTGTTTTTT.